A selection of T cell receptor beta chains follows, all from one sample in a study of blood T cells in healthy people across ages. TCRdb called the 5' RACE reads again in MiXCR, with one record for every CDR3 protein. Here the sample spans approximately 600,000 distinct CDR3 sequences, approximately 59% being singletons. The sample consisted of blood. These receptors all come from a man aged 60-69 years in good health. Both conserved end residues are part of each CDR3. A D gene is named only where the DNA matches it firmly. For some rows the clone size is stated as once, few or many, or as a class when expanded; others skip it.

DNA: TGCAGCGTTGGACGGGCCCAATATCAAGAGACCCAGTACTTC
CDR3: CSVGRAQYQETQYF
length: 14
D: NA
size: NA
J: TRBJ2-5
V: TRBV29-1

DNA: TGTGCCAGCAGTGAATGGGGACAGGGAATGGACATTCAGTACTTC
CDR3: CASSEWGQGMDIQYF
length: 15
D: TRBD1
size: NA
J: TRBJ2-4
V: TRBV25-1

DNA: TGCGCCAGCAGAGAGGGACCCACAGGCCCTTACGAGCAGTACTTC
CDR3: CASREGPTGPYEQYF
length: 15
D: NA
size: NA
J: TRBJ2-7
V: TRBV5-1

DNA: TGTGCCAGCAGTGCCCAACAGGGGCCCGTTTCTGGGGCCAACGTCCTGACTTTC
CDR3: CASSAQQGPVSGANVLTF
length: 18
D: TRBD1
size: few
J: TRBJ2-6
V: TRBV28

DNA: TGCAGCTCATTGGACAGTGAAGAGACCCAGTACTTC
CDR3: CSSLDSEETQYF
length: 12
D: NA
size: few
J: TRBJ2-5
V: TRBV29-1

DNA: TGCGCCAGCAGCCTAGAAGCGAGTGGGGGGCAAGAGACCCAGTACTTC
CDR3: CASSLEASGGQETQYF
length: 16
D: NA
size: few
J: TRBJ2-5
V: TRBV5-1

DNA: TGCGCCAGCAGCCCGGCTCTAGCGGGGGTCCCTCGGTACGAGCAGTACTTC
CDR3: CASSPALAGVPRYEQYF
length: 17
D: TRBD2
size: NA
J: TRBJ2-7
V: TRBV5-1

DNA: TGTGCCACCAGCAGAGTTGGCGGAGAGACCCAGTACTTC
CDR3: CATSRVGGETQYF
length: 13
D: NA
size: few
J: TRBJ2-5
V: TRBV15

DNA: TGTGCCAGCATCTCGAGTAGCGGGGGGGAGACCCAGTACTTC
CDR3: CASISSSGGETQYF
length: 14
D: TRBD2
size: NA
J: TRBJ2-5
V: TRBV28

DNA: TGTGCCAGCAGTCCGGGACTAGCGGGGGGGCCGGCCTACAATGAGCAGTTCTTC
CDR3: CASSPGLAGGPAYNEQFF
length: 18
D: TRBD2
size: NA
J: TRBJ2-1
V: TRBV3-1

DNA: TGCGCCAGCAGCCAAGATAGCGGGGGGTGGAATGAGCAGTACTTC
CDR3: CASSQDSGGWNEQYF
length: 15
D: TRBD2
size: NA
J: TRBJ2-7
V: TRBV4-1

DNA: TGTGCCAGCAGCCAAGGACCGGGTTACACTGAAGCTTTCTTT
CDR3: CASSQGPGYTEAFF
length: 14
D: NA
size: NA
J: TRBJ1-1
V: TRBV3-1

DNA: TGTGCCAGCTCCCGAGAGGGACAGGGGACCTATGGCTACACCTTC
CDR3: CASSREGQGTYGYTF
length: 15
D: TRBD1
size: NA
J: TRBJ1-2
V: TRBV2

DNA: TGTGCCAGCGGTGCCGAAAGGCATCATACGCAGTATTTT
CDR3: CASGAERHHTQYF
length: 13
D: NA
size: NA
J: TRBJ2-3
V: TRBV2

DNA: TGTGCCACCAGCAGAGACCTGGGAAACACCGGGGAGCTGTTTTTT
CDR3: CATSRDLGNTGELFF
length: 15
D: NA
size: once
J: TRBJ2-2
V: TRBV15

DNA: TGCAGTGCTAGTCTGTCGGGCAGGGGGAATGAAAAACTGTTTTTT
CDR3: CSASLSGRGNEKLFF
length: 15
D: TRBD1
size: few
J: TRBJ1-4
V: TRBV20-1

DNA: TGTGCCAGCAGTGGGAGGGGGAATAGGAAGACCGGGGAGCTGTTTTTT
CDR3: CASSGRGNRKTGELFF
length: 16
D: NA
size: NA
J: TRBJ2-2
V: TRBV2

DNA: TGTGCCAGCACTGAATCTCTACGAACCTACGAGCAGTACTTC
CDR3: CASTESLRTYEQYF
length: 14
D: NA
size: few
J: TRBJ2-7
V: TRBV6-6

DNA: TGTGCCAGCAGTTTACCGGGGACGGCAGATTCACCCCTCCACTTT
CDR3: CASSLPGTADSPLHF
length: 15
D: NA
size: few
J: TRBJ1-6
V: TRBV27

DNA: TGCGCCAGCAGTTCGGAGAACGGGGGCCACCGGGGTACGCAGTATTTT
CDR3: CASSSENGGHRGTQYF
length: 16
D: NA
size: few
J: TRBJ2-3
V: TRBV10-2

DNA: TGTGCCAGCAGTGAATTGGGCGGGCCCTACGAGCAGTACTTC
CDR3: CASSELGGPYEQYF
length: 14
D: NA
size: few
J: TRBJ2-7
V: TRBV2

DNA: TGTGCCAGCAGCCCCCCCAACCCAGGGCGAGGGACCCAGTACTTC
CDR3: CASSPPNPGRGTQYF
length: 15
D: NA
size: NA
J: TRBJ2-5
V: TRBV7-2

DNA: TGTGCCAGCCCCCCGAGGGGAGGTACTGAAGCTTTCTTT
CDR3: CASPPRGGTEAFF
length: 13
D: NA
size: NA
J: TRBJ1-1
V: TRBV6-1

DNA: TGTGCCATCAGTCTTTCTAGCGGGGGCACAGATACGCAGTATTTT
CDR3: CAISLSSGGTDTQYF
length: 15
D: TRBD2
size: NA
J: TRBJ2-3
V: TRBV10-3

DNA: TGTGCCAGCAGACCGGAGGGGTGGGGGACCCAGTACTTC
CDR3: CASRPEGWGTQYF
length: 13
D: NA
size: NA
J: TRBJ2-5
V: TRBV3-1

DNA: TGTGCCAGCAGCCCTGACAGGGATGGTGAGCAGTTCTTC
CDR3: CASSPDRDGEQFF
length: 13
D: TRBD1
size: NA
J: TRBJ2-1
V: TRBV6-5

DNA: TGTGCCAGCAGTGAGAGGGGGCCCCCCACAGATACGCAGTATTTT
CDR3: CASSERGPPTDTQYF
length: 15
D: TRBD1
size: NA
J: TRBJ2-3
V: TRBV2

DNA: TGTGCCAGCAGTCGCACCTCTAGCACAGATACGCAGTATTTT
CDR3: CASSRTSSTDTQYF
length: 14
D: NA
size: NA
J: TRBJ2-3
V: TRBV12-3/TRBV12-4

DNA: TGCGCCAGCAGCCATTTGCAGGGCTCTGGGGCCAACGTCCTGACTTTC
CDR3: CASSHLQGSGANVLTF
length: 16
D: NA
size: few
J: TRBJ2-6
V: TRBV4-1

DNA: TGCGCCAGCAGCCGGGGACCGAGTATTGATACGCAGTATTTT
CDR3: CASSRGPSIDTQYF
length: 14
D: NA
size: NA
J: TRBJ2-3
V: TRBV4-1

DNA: TGTGCCAGCAGTCCCTATCAGGGTACCAAAAACATTCAGTACTTC
CDR3: CASSPYQGTKNIQYF
length: 15
D: NA
size: few
J: TRBJ2-4
V: TRBV27

DNA: TGCAGCGTTAGGGCCTCTGGGGCCAACGTCCTGACTTTC
CDR3: CSVRASGANVLTF
length: 13
D: NA
size: NA
J: TRBJ2-6
V: TRBV29-1

DNA: TGTGCCAGCAGTATGGTGTCCTACGAGCAGTACTTC
CDR3: CASSMVSYEQYF
length: 12
D: NA
size: few
J: TRBJ2-7
V: TRBV2

DNA: TGTGCCAGCAGCCCGGGACTAGCGGGGGCATGGGAGCAGTTCTTC
CDR3: CASSPGLAGAWEQFF
length: 15
D: TRBD2
size: NA
J: TRBJ2-1
V: TRBV9

DNA: TGTGCCAGCAGCTCCGGAAACAGGGGGAATTCACCCCTCCACTTT
CDR3: CASSSGNRGNSPLHF
length: 15
D: TRBD1
size: NA
J: TRBJ1-6
V: TRBV7-8

DNA: TGTGCCAGCAGCCAGAGAAGGGGGCGCCAAGAGACCCAGTACTTC
CDR3: CASSQRRGRQETQYF
length: 15
D: TRBD1
size: few
J: TRBJ2-5
V: TRBV3-1

DNA: TGCAGTGCTAGGTCGGAGGATAAATATGGCTACACCTTC
CDR3: CSARSEDKYGYTF
length: 13
D: NA
size: many
J: TRBJ1-2
V: TRBV20-1

DNA: TGTGCCAGCGGCTCCGATGGCGGGGGGGGGACAGATACGCAGTATTTT
CDR3: CASGSDGGGGTDTQYF
length: 16
D: TRBD2
size: NA
J: TRBJ2-3
V: TRBV12-3/TRBV12-4

DNA: TGCGCCAGCAGCATAGAAGGTACTGGCTACACCTTC
CDR3: CASSIEGTGYTF
length: 12
D: NA
size: once
J: TRBJ1-2
V: TRBV5-1

DNA: TGCGCCAGCAGCCTATCTAGCGGGGGTTCATACAATGAGCAGTTCTTC
CDR3: CASSLSSGGSYNEQFF
length: 16
D: TRBD2
size: NA
J: TRBJ2-1
V: TRBV5-1

DNA: TGCAGTGCTCCGGCTAGCGGGGGACACAATGAGCAGTTCTTC
CDR3: CSAPASGGHNEQFF
length: 14
D: TRBD2
size: NA
J: TRBJ2-1
V: TRBV20-1

DNA: TGCGCCAGCAGCTTAGGGAACACAAGGGGAGATACGCAGTATTTT
CDR3: CASSLGNTRGDTQYF
length: 15
D: NA
size: once
J: TRBJ2-3
V: TRBV5-1

DNA: TGTGCCGGCAGCCGAGGTAGGGGCTACACCTTC
CDR3: CAGSRGRGYTF
length: 11
D: NA
size: NA
J: TRBJ1-2
V: TRBV3-1

DNA: TGCGCCAGCAGTCAGGGGCCTCTCACAGATACGCAGTATTTT
CDR3: CASSQGPLTDTQYF
length: 14
D: NA
size: NA
J: TRBJ2-3
V: TRBV10-2

DNA: TGTGCCAGCAGCCCGCTCAGCCCAGGACAGGGAAAGACCCAGTACTTC
CDR3: CASSPLSPGQGKTQYF
length: 16
D: TRBD1
size: NA
J: TRBJ2-5
V: TRBV7-8

DNA: TGTGCCAGCAGTTACGGCTCTGTGGGTGAGCAGTTCTTC
CDR3: CASSYGSVGEQFF
length: 13
D: NA
size: NA
J: TRBJ2-1
V: TRBV6-5